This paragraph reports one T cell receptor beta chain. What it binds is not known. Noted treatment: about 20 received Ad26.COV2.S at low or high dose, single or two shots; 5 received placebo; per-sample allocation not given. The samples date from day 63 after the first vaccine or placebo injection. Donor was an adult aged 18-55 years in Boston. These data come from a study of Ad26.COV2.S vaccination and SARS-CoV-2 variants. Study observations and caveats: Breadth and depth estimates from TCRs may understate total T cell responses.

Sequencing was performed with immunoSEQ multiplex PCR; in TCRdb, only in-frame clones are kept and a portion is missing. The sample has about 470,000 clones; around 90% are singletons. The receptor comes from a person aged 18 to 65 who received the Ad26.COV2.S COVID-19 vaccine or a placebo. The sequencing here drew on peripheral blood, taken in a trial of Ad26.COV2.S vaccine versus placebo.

The CDR3 spells CASSEHRDLVLATNEKLFF. CDR3 in DNA: TGTGCCAGCAGTGAACACAGGGACCTCGTCCTTGCAACTAATGAAAAACTGTTTTTT. V and J are TRBV2 and TRBJ1-4, with D perhaps matching TRBD1 (6 bases). The CDR3 totals 19 residues. CDR1 is SNHLY, CDR2 FYNNEI, per germline. V gave up 2 bases and J gave up 0 bases, with 19 bases separating them. Variable domain in full (rest from reference TRBV2 and TRBJ1-4): EPEVTQTPSHQVTQMGQEVILRCVPISNHLYFYWYRQILGQKVEFLVSFYNNEISEKSEIFDDQFSVERPDGSNFTLKIRSTKLEDSAMYFCASSEHRDLVLATNEKLFFGSGTQLSVL.